This paragraph reports one TCR beta chain. Its cognate antigen has yet to be identified. No quality values exist for individual bases; no much larger clone is one base distant. The collaborating institutions used their own protocols to collect whole blood in K2EDTA tubes. Collaborator samples were shipped for TCRbeta analysis as frozen whole blood, isolated PBMCs, or DNA extracted from either sample type. The germline V and J ends show losses of 3 bases and 5 bases respectively, and no gene match explains 3 bases of the junction. Via the germline V gene, CDR1 is SGHTA and CDR2 FQGTGA. CDR3 length: 14 amino acids, cysteine to phenylalanine. Only CDR3 DNA is held: 42 bases, read in frame from base 1. The data originate from a study of blood T cell repertoires in COVID-19 (dated by TCRdb to 2020 to 2021). Regarding the research as a whole: The collaborator samples originated in the United States, Italy and Spain and spanned the acute and convalescent phases of COVID-19. The prospective study material was composed of cDNA or gDNA derived from T cells, B-cell-depleted T cells, or PBMCs. Deeply sampled blood TCRbeta repertoires from subjects exposed to, actively infected with, or recovered from COVID-19 were included in the dataset. A freely available public database, intended as a resource for researchers studying the immune response to SARS-CoV-2, is where the repertoires were released. The samples were drawn from two sources: the first 160 participants of the ongoing ImmuneRACE study, and over 1,000 subjects contributed by 6 global collaborators. Nearly every sample came with metadata listing a de-identified subject ID, COVID-19 status, age in years and sex. Where available, HLA class I and class II types were taken from metadata supplied by the sample provider and were not determined by assay-based typing. What the research found in general, with its limitations: The quantity of clinical and demographic metadata differed by source and by participant and was supplied without curation.

TCRbeta CDR3 regions were amplified from genomic DNA using the immunoSEQ Assay, a bias-controlled multiplex PCR. In the original analysis: The number of nucleated cells in each sample was estimated by amplification of reference gene primers within the assay. To quantify the absolute abundance of each unique TCRbeta CDR3 rearrangement, sequence reads were collapsed and filtered. For each sample, productive Simpson clonality was calculated by taking the square root of Simpson's diversity index across productive rearrangements. TCRdb took this table from immuneACCESS and kept in-frame rearrangements with V and J called. Such tables lack part of the clones; where checked against another copy, unresolved V genes explain under half of the gap, and the rest is unexplained. V and J calls and clone size come straight from that table; D and trimming were deduced from the DNA. The sample data list 100,000 to 150,000 clones, and over 80% of these were observed just once. 12% of the sample lies in the top ten.

Source material: peripheral blood. The clonotype comes from a man between 60 and 75 years old with acute or convalescent COVID-19. The receptor chain draws on TRBV7-3 and TRBJ2-3, with 9 middle bases fitting TRBD1. CDR3 protein: CASSFRQGGDTQYF. The DNA sequence reads TGTGCCAGCAGCTTTAGACAGGGGGGAGATACGCAGTATTTT. Full variable domain (CDR3 extended with the reference TRBV7-3 and TRBJ2-3 proteins): GAGVSQTPSNKVTEKGKYVELRCDPISGHTALYWYRQSLGQGPEFLIYFQGTGAADDSGLPNDRFFAVRPEGSVSTLKIQRTERGDSAVYLCASSFRQGGDTQYFGPGTRLTVL.